The 24 T cell receptor beta chains below all came from one sample that was sequenced in a study of CD8+ T cells in alopecia areata. TCR sequencing used cDNA made by reverse transcription of extracted RNA. Generated by immunoSEQ multiplex PCR, the TCRdb table keeps only in-frame clones and is missing some. The table includes some 220,000 clones, around three fifths detected once. Sample treatment: oral pan-JAK inhibitor, 5-10 mg twice daily. The sequencing used CD4+ T cells sorted from blood, collected at week 4, from a patient treated with tofacitinib. The receptor source for this set is a human donor with alopecia areata.

This sequence joins TRBV25-1 and TRBJ2-7; tentatively, D is TRBD1 (6 bases). CDR1 and CDR2 (germline): MGHDK, SYGVNS. CDR3 length: 14 amino acids. With 2 bases removed from V and 3 bases from J, the gap between germline ends came to 11 bases. CDR3 protein: CASSEPDSNYEQYF. The CDR3 DNA reads as TGTGCCAGCAGTGAACCGGACAGTAACTACGAGCAGTACTTC.

This chain uses TRBV30 with TRBJ2-5, with 9 bases that match TRBD1. CDR1 and CDR2 (germline): GTSNPN, SVGIG (reference sequence). This CDR3 spans 16 amino acids. The ends lost 4 bases at V and 4 bases at J; junction bases unmatched: 13. The CDR3 spells CAWKTHRGLRVETQYF. CDR3 DNA sequence: TGTGCCTGGAAGACGCACAGGGGGCTAAGAGTAGAGACCCAGTACTTC.

The rearrangement uses TRBV30 and TRBJ1-1; no firm D call. Trimming took off 0 bases at V and 9 bases at J, with 17 bases between the two ends. CDR3 length: 14 residues. In germline, CDR1 is GTSNPN, CDR2 SVGIG (reference sequence). CDR3 amino acids: CAWSVRVSEFKAFF. CDR3 DNA: TGTGCCTGGAGTGTACGTGTTTCGGAGTTTAAAGCTTTCTTT.

The V gene is TRBV4-3, the J gene TRBJ1-1; weak D call: TRBD1 (6 bases). The V gene lost 4 bases and the J gene lost 2 bases, with 11 bases spanning the gap. Germline V gene data show CDR1 as LGHNA and CDR2 as YSLEER. This CDR3 has 14 amino acids. CDR3 sequence reads: CASSRGGANTEAFF. DNA of the CDR3: TGCGCCAGCAGCCGAGGGGGAGCTAACACTGAAGCTTTCTTT.

In this sample, this clone turned up a few times. The chain employs TRBV6-5 and TRBJ2-5; 8 nucleotides line up with TRBD2. V trimming: 7 bases; J trimming: 4 bases; junction bases outside the gene matches: 8. This CDR3 is built from 14 residues. CDR1 and CDR2 from the germline V gene are MNHEY and SVGAGI. CDR3 sequence (DNA): TGTGCCAGCACCTCGGGGGGGGGCGGAGAGACCCAGTACTTC. Translation: CASTSGGGGETQYF.

V is TRBV2 and J is TRBJ1-2; tentatively, D is TRBD1 (6 bases). Germline V gene lookup returns CDR1 SNHLY and CDR2 FYNNEI. Trimming took off 6 bases at V and 7 bases at J, with 12 bases between the two ends. The length of the CDR3 is 12 residues. This chain's CDR3 is CASSNHRAGYTF. In DNA form, the CDR3 reads TGTGCCAGCAGCAATCACAGGGCTGGCTACACCTTC.

The chain combines TRBV28 with TRBJ2-3; 7 bases fit TRBD2. After removal of 4 bases from V and 1 base from J, the junction contained 2 bases not matched to a gene. This CDR3 spans 14 amino acids. Germline assignment: CDR1 MDHEN and CDR2 SYDVKM. The CDR3 DNA sequence: TGTGCCAGCAGTTCGGGGGGTGGCACAGATACGCAGTATTTT. It codes for CASSSGGGTDTQYF.

The V and J genes are TRBV2 and TRBJ2-4, with 7 bases lining up with TRBD2. The CDR3 contains 14 residues. With 2 bases clipped from V and 6 bases from J, the junction kept 4 bases outside the gene matches. Germline CDR1 reads SNHLY; CDR2 reads FYNNEI. The CDR3 DNA reads TGTGCCAGCAGTGAACCGGGGGGAGTAAACATTCAGTACTTC. Translated: CASSEPGGVNIQYF.

The J gene is TRBJ1-4, the V gene TRBV6-1; TRBD1 aligns across 9 bases. Unmatched junction bases numbered 7, after V lost 6 bases and J lost 8 bases. The CDR3 sequence is 14 residues long. CDR1 is MNHNS, CDR2 SASEGT, per germline. The CDR3 DNA reads as TGTGCCAGCAGCCTCGGGACAGGGCGCGAAAAACTGTTTTTT. Translated, it gives CASSLGTGREKLFF.

This clone was picked up a small number of times. V gene TRBV29-1 combines with J gene TRBJ2-2; TRBD1 might be the D (5 bases). The CDR3 extends over 13 amino acids. Germline CDR1 SQVTM, CDR2 ANQGSEA. V lost 5 bases to trimming and J lost 2 bases, with 9 bases between them. The CDR3 DNA reads TGCAGCGTTAGACAGTCCAACACCGGGGAGCTGTTTTTT. Amino acid sequence: CSVRQSNTGELFF.

The rearrangement uses TRBV6-1 and TRBJ2-3, with a possible D match to TRBD2 (6 bases). V was clipped by 3 bases and J by 9 bases, with 16 bases between them. The germline gives CDR1 MNHNS, CDR2 SASEGT. The CDR3 totals 14 residues. CDR3 region: CASSEEGHGSTQYF. In nucleotides, the CDR3 is TGTGCCAGCAGTGAGGAAGGACACGGGAGCACGCAGTATTTT.

This clone was seen a handful of times. This chain joins TRBV5-1 and TRBJ1-4; no firm D call. Trimming shortened V by 3 bases and J by 4 bases, and 7 bases separated the two germline ends. This CDR3 contains 13 residues. Germline values: CDR1 SGHRS, CDR2 YFSETQ. In DNA, the CDR3 is TGCGCCAGCAGCTCGGAGAATAATGAAAAACTGTTTTTT. Protein sequence: CASSSENNEKLFF.

Comment on this clone: The sample carries other DNA sequences with the same CDR3. The V gene is TRBV30, the J gene TRBJ1-6; D call uncertain. The ends were cut back, 2 bases at V and 7 bases at J, with 3 bases in the middle. Germline assignment: CDR1 GTSNPN and CDR2 SVGIG (reference sequence). CDR3 length: 11 amino acids. CDR3 sequence (DNA): TGTGCCTGGAGTACGAATTCACCCCTCCACTTT. It codes for CAWSTNSPLHF. Complete variable domain (other parts from reference TRBV30 and TRBJ1-6): SQTIHQWPATLVQPVGSPLSLECTVEGTSNPNLYWYRQAAGRGLQLLFYSVGIGQISSEVPQNLSASRPQDRQFILSSKKLLLSDSGFYLCAWSTNSPLHFGNGTRLTVT.

This rearrangement joins TRBV9 to TRBJ2-7, with D tentatively TRBD1 (5 bases). Germline CDR1 is SGDLS and CDR2 is YYNGEE. The CDR3 consists of 13 residues. The ends were cut back, 0 bases at V and 5 bases at J, with 9 bases in the middle. The CDR3 is CASSVVVDNEQYF. The DNA of the CDR3 is TGTGCCAGCAGCGTAGTGGTGGACAACGAGCAGTACTTC. Looking up the rest from reference TRBV9 and TRBJ2-7 gives the full variable domain: DSGVTQTPKHLITATGQRVTLRCSPRSGDLSVYWYQQSLDQGLQFLIQYYNGEERAKGNILERFSAQQFPDLHSELNLSSLELGDSALYFCASSVVVDNEQYFGPGTRLTVT.

The sample holds one count of this clone. The gene calls are TRBV27 and TRBJ1-5; 8 positions match TRBD1. The CDR3 sequence is 13 residues long. The germline CDR1 and CDR2 sequences are MNHEY and SMNVEV (reference sequence). Trimming removed 4 bases from V and 5 bases from J; junction bases left unmatched: 1. The CDR3 sequence is CASSSQGDQPQHF. The CDR3 DNA follows: TGTGCCAGCAGTTCACAGGGGGATCAGCCCCAGCATTTT.

This clone was seen repeatedly, ten times or more. The V call is TRBV7-3, the J call TRBJ2-1; D is undetermined. The CDR3 consists of 13 residues. Germline V lookup: CDR1 SGHTA, CDR2 FQGTGA. V lost 5 bases to trimming and J lost 0 bases, with 5 bases between them. The chain's CDR3 is CASSPASYNEQFF. The CDR3 DNA sequence: TGTGCCAGCAGCCCCGCCTCCTACAATGAGCAGTTCTTC.

This chain joins TRBV14 and TRBJ2-7; D may be TRBD2 (5 bases). The CDR3 extends over 15 amino acids. Germline values: CDR1 SGHDN, CDR2 FVKESK. Trimming removed 4 bases from V and 1 base from J, with 14 bases in between. CDR3 nucleotides: TGTGCCAGCAGCCTCGGACTCGAACGTTCCTACGAGCAGTACTTC. It translates to CASSLGLERSYEQYF.

The chain has TRBV2 and TRBJ2-3, with 9 positions matching TRBD2. CDR1 SNHLY and CDR2 FYNNEI come from the germline V gene. Losses at the gene ends were 8 bases for V and 3 bases for J; bases not matched to a gene: 3. The CDR3 length is 13 residues. Here the CDR3 DNA reads TGTGCCAGCGGGCTAGCGGGGACAGATACGCAGTATTTT. Translation gives CASGLAGTDTQYF.

This clone has ten or more counts. The chain combines TRBV5-1 with TRBJ2-1; possible D gene TRBD1, 6 bases. The V gene's germline CDR1 is SGHRS and CDR2 YFSETQ. V was trimmed by 3 bases and J by 5 bases, leaving 12 bases between them. The CDR3 has 14 amino acids. As DNA, the CDR3 is TGCGCCAGCAGCTACCGGACAGTTAACAATGAGCAGTTCTTC. Translating gives CASSYRTVNNEQFF.

This clone has a handful of counts. V gene TRBV5-8 combines with J gene TRBJ2-7; D is undetermined. The CDR3 spans 12 residues. Trimming shortened V by 2 bases and J by 8 bases, and 11 bases separated the two germline ends. In germline, CDR1 is SGHTS, CDR2 YDEGEE. CDR3 nucleotide sequence: TGTGCCAGCAGCTTTCGGGCCCCGCAGCAGTACTTC. Translation gives CASSFRAPQQYF.

This chain joins TRBV4-3 and TRBJ1-5; weak D call: TRBD1 (5 bases). Germline CDR1 LGHNA, CDR2 YSLEER. The length of the CDR3 is 14 residues. V lost 1 base to trimming and J lost 1 base, with 5 bases between them. The CDR3 loop reads CASSQGGSNQPQHF. The CDR3 nucleotides are TGCGCCAGCAGCCAAGGGGGCAGCAATCAGCCCCAGCATTTT.

This clone was picked up a small number of times. The chain links TRBV29-1 to TRBJ2-7, with D perhaps TRBD1 or TRBD2 (5 bases each). Germline CDR1 and CDR2: SQVTM and ANQGSEA. The CDR3 extends over 13 amino acids. Trimming took 7 bases from V and 1 from J, leaving 14 bases between them. The CDR3 bases are TGCAGCGCTCTCGGGACGGGTTCCTACGAGCAGTACTTC. Residues: CSALGTGSYEQYF.

This clone was found a few times. The chain uses TRBV10-3 and TRBJ2-3, with a possible D match to TRBD2 (5 bases). The CDR3 has 13 amino acids. The V end was cut by 6 bases, the J end by 10 bases, with 17 bases between. Germline CDR1 reads ENHRY; CDR2 reads SYGVKD. Written as DNA, the CDR3 is TGTGCCATCAGGGGAGATGGCCCTAGTCCGCAGTATTTT. Residues: CAIRGDGPSPQYF.

The gene calls are TRBV7-2 and TRBJ2-3; possibly TRBD2 for D (5 bases). Germline V gives CDR1 SGHTA, CDR2 FQGNSA. Trimming removed 1 base from V and 5 bases from J, with 13 bases in between. This CDR3 has 15 residues. The DNA for the CDR3 is TGTGCCAGCAGCTTAGGGGGAGTAATCGGAGATACGCAGTATTTT. As protein: CASSLGGVIGDTQYF.